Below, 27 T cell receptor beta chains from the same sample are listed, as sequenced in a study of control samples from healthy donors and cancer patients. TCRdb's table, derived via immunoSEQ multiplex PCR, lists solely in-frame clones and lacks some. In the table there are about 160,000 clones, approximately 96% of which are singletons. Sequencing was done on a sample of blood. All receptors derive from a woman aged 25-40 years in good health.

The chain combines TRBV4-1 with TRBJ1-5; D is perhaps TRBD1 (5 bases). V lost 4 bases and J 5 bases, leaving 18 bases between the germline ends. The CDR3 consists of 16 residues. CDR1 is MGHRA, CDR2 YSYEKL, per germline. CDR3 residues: CASSPTIIQGDQPQHF. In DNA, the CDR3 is TGCGCCAGCAGCCCTACTATAATTCAAGGGGATCAGCCCCAGCATTTT.

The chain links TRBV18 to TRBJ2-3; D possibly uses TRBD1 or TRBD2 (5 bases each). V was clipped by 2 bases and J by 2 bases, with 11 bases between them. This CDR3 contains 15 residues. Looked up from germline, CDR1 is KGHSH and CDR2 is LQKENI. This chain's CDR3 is CASSPGTGPTDTQYF. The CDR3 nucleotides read TGTGCCAGCTCACCAGGGACCGGGCCCACAGATACGCAGTATTTT.

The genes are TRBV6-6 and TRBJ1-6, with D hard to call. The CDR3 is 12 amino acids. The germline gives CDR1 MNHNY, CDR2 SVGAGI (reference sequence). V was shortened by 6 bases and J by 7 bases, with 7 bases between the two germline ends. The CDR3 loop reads CASRGGNSPLHF. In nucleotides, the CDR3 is TGTGCCAGCAGAGGCGGGAATTCACCCCTCCACTTT.

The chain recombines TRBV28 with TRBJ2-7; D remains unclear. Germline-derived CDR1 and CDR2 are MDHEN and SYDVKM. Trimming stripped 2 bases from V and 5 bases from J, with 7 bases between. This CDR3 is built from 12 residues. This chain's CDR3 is CASSLMRNEQYF. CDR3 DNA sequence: TGTGCCAGCAGTTTAATGAGGAACGAGCAGTACTTC.

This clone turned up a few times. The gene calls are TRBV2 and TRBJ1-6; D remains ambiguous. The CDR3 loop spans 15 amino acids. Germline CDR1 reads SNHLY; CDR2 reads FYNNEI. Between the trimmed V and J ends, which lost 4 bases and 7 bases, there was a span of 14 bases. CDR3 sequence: CASSVQRTDNSPLHF. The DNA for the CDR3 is TGTGCCAGCAGTGTTCAGCGTACCGACAATTCACCCCTCCACTTT.

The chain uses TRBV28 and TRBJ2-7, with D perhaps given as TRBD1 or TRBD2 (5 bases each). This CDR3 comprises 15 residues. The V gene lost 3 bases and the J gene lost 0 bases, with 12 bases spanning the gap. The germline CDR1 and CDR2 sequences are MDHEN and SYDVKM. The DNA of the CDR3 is TGTGCCAGCAGTTTTCCCGGGACGGACTCCTACGAGCAGTACTTC. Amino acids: CASSFPGTDSYEQYF.

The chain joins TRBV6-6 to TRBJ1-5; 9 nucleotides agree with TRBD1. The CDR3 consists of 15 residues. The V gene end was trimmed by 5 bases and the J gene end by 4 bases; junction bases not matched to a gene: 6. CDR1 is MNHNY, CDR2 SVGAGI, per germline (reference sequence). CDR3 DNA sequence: TGTGCCAGCAGTCTAACAGGGGGCGGGAATCAGCCCCAGCATTTT. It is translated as CASSLTGGGNQPQHF.

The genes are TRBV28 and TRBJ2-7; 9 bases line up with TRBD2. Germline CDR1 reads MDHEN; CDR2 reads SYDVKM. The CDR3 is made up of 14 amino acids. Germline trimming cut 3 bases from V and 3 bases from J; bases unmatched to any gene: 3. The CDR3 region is CASSLGRGGYEQYF. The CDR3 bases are TGTGCCAGCAGTTTGGGGCGGGGGGGCTACGAGCAGTACTTC.

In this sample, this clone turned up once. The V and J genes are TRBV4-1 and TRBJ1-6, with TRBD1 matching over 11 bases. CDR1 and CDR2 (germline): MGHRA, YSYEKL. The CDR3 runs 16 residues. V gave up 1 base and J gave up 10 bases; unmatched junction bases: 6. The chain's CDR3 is CASSQGTGGSYSPLHF. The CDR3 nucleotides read TGCGCCAGCAGCCAAGGGACAGGGGGCTCGTACTCACCCCTCCACTTT.

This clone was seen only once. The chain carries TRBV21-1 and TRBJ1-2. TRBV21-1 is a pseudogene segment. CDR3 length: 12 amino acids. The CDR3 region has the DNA TGTGCCAGCAGCAGACGGGGCTATGGCTACACCTTC. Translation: CASSRRGYGYTF.

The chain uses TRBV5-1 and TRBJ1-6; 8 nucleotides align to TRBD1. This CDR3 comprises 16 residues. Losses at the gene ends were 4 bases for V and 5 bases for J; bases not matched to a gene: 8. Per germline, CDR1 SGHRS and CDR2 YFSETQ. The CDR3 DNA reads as TGCGCCAGCAGCCCGATAGGACAGGGTAATAATTCACCCCTCCACTTT. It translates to CASSPIGQGNNSPLHF.

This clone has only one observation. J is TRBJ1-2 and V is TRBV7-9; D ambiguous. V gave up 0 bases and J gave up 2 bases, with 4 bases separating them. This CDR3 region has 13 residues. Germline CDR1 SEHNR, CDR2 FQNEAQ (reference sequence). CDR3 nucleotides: TGTGCCAGCAGCTTAGCAGGGAACTATGGCTACACCTTC. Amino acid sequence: CASSLAGNYGYTF.

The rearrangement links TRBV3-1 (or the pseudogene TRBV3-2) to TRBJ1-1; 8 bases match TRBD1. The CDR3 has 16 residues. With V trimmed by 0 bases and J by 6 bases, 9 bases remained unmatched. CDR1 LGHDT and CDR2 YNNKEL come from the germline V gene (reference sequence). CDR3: CASSQDRGRFGSEAFF. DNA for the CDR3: TGTGCCAGCAGCCAAGACAGGGGGCGGTTTGGTTCTGAAGCTTTCTTT.

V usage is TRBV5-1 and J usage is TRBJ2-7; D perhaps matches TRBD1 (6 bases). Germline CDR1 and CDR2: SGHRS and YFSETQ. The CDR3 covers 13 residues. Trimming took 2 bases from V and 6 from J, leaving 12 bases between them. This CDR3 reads CASSLQGVGEQYF. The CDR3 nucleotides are TGCGCCAGCAGCTTACAGGGAGTCGGCGAGCAGTACTTC.

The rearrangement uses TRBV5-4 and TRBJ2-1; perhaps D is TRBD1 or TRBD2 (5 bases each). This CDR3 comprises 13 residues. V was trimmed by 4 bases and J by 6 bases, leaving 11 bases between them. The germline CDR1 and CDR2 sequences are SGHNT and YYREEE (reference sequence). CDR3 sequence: CASSGTAANEQFF. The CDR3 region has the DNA TGTGCCAGCAGCGGGACCGCAGCCAATGAGCAGTTCTTC.

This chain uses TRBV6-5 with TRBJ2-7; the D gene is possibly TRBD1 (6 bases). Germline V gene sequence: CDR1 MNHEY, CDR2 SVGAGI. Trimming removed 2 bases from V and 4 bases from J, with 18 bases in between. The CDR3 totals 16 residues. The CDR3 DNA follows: TGTGCCAGCAGTTACCTTTCTCAGGGGAAGGGGTACGAGCAGTACTTC. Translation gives CASSYLSQGKGYEQYF.

The CDR3 DNA reads TGTGCCAGCAGCGGACTTACTAGCGGTACCTACAATGAGCAGTTCTTC. It specifies CASSGLTSGTYNEQFF. The gene calls are TRBV9 and TRBJ2-1; 8 positions match TRBD2. Germline CDR1 is SGDLS and CDR2 is YYNGEE. After removal of 3 bases from V and 2 bases from J, the junction contained 7 bases not matched to a gene. This CDR3 region has 16 residues.

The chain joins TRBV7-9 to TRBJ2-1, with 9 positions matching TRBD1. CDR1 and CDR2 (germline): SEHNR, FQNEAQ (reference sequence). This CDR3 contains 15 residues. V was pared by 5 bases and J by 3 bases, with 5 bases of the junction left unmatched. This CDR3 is CASSQQGAGYNEQFF. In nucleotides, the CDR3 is TGTGCCAGCAGCCAACAGGGGGCGGGCTACAATGAGCAGTTCTTC.

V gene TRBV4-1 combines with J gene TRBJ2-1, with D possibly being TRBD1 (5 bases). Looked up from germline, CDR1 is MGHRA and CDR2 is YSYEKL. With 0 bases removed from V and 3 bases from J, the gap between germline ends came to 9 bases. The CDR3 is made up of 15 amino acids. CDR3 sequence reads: CASSQDQGSYNEQFF. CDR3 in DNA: TGCGCCAGCAGCCAAGATCAGGGCAGCTACAATGAGCAGTTCTTC.

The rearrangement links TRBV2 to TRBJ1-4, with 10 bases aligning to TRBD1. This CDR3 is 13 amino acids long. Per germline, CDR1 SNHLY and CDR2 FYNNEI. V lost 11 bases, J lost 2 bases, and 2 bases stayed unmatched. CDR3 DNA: TGTGCCGGACAGGGGGAGACTAATGAAAAACTGTTTTTT. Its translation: CAGQGETNEKLFF.

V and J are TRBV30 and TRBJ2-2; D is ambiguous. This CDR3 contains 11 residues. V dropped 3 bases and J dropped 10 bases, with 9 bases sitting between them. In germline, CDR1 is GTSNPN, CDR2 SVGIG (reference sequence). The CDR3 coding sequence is TGTGCCTGGAGGAGCGACCTGGAGCTGTTTTTT. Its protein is CAWRSDLELFF. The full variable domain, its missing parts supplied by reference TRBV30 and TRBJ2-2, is SQTIHQWPATLVQPVGSPLSLECTVEGTSNPNLYWYRQAAGRGLQLLFYSVGIGQISSEVPQNLSASRPQDRQFILSSKKLLLSDSGFYLCAWRSDLELFFGEGSRLTVL.

The DNA of the CDR3 is TGTGCCAGCAGTTACTCGGGTCCGCAGGGGGCTGAGACCCAGTACTTC. This codes for CASSYSGPQGAETQYF. The chain uses TRBV6-6 and TRBJ2-5; 8 bases are a match to TRBD1. Germline lookup yields CDR1 MNHNY and CDR2 SVGAGI (reference sequence). The CDR3 has 16 residues. Unmatched junction bases numbered 8, after V lost 0 bases and J lost 5 bases.

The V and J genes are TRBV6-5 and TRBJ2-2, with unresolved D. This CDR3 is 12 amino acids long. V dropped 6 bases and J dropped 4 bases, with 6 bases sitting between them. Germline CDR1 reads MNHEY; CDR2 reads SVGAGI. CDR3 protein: CASSRPTGELFF. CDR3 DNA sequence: TGTGCCAGCAGCCGTCCCACCGGGGAGCTGTTTTTT.

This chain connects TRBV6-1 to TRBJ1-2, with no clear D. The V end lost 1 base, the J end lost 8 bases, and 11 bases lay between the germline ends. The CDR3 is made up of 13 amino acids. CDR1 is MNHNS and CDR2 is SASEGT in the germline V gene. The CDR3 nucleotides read TGTGCCAGCAGTGAAGTCTCAAGGCGGGGCTACACCTTC. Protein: CASSEVSRRGYTF.

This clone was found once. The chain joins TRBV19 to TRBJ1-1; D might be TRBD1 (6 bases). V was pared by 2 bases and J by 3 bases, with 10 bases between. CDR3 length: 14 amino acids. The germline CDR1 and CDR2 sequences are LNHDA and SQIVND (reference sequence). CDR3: CASSIRGWHTEAFF. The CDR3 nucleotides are TGTGCCAGTAGTATAAGGGGGTGGCACACTGAAGCTTTCTTT. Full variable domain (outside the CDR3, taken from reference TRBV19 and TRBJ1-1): DGGITQSPKYLFRKEGQNVTLSCEQNLNHDAMYWYRQDPGQGLRLIYYSQIVNDFQKGDIAEGYSVSREKKESFPLTVTSAQKNPTAFYLCASSIRGWHTEAFFGQGTRLTVV.

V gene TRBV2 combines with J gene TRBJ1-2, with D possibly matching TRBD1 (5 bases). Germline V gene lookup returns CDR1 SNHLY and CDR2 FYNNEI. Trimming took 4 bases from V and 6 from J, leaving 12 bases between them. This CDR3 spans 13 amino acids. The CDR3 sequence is CASSVLQADGYTF. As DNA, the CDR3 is TGTGCCAGCAGTGTGCTACAGGCGGATGGCTACACCTTC. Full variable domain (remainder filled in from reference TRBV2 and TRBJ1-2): EPEVTQTPSHQVTQMGQEVILRCVPISNHLYFYWYRQILGQKVEFLVSFYNNEISEKSEIFDDQFSVERPDGSNFTLKIRSTKLEDSAMYFCASSVLQADGYTFGSGTRLTVV.

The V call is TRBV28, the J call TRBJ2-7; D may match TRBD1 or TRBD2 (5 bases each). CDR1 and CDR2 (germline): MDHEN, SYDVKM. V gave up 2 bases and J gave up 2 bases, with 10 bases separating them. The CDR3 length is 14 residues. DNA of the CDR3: TGTGCCAGCAGTTTAGAGGGGCCCCCCTACGAGCAGTACTTC. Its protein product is CASSLEGPPYEQYF.